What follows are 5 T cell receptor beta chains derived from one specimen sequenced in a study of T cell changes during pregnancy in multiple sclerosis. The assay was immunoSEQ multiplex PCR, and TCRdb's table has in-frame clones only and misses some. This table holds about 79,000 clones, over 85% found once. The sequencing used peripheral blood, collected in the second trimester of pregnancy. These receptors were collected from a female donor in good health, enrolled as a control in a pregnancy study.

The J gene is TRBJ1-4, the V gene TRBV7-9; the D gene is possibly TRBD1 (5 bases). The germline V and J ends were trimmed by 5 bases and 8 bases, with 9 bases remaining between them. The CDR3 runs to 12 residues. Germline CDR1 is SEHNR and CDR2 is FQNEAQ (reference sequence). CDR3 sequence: CASSVSGEKLFF. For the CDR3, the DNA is TGTGCCAGCAGCGTTTCAGGGGAAAAACTGTTTTTT.

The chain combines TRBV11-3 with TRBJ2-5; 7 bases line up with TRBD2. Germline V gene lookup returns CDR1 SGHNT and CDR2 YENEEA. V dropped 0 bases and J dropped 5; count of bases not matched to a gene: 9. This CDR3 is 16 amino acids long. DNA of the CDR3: TGTGCCAGCAGCTTAGATGGCGGGGAGGGCACGGAGACCCAGTACTTC. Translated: CASSLDGGEGTETQYF.

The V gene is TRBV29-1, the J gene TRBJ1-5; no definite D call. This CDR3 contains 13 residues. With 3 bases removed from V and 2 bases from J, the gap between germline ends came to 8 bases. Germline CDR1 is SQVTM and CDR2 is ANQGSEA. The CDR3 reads CSVDEGGNQPQHF. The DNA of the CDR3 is TGCAGCGTTGATGAGGGTGGCAATCAGCCCCAGCATTTT.

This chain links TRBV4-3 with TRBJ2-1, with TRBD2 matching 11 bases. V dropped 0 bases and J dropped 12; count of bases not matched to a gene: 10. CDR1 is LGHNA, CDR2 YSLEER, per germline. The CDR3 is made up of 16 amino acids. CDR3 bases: TGCGCCAGCAGCCAAGACGCGGCCACTAGCGGGGGTTCGCAGTTCTTC. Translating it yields CASSQDAATSGGSQFF.

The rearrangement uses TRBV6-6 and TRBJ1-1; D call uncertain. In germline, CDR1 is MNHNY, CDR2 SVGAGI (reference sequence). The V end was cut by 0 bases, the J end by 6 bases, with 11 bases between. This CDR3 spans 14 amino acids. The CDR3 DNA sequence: TGTGCCAGCAGTTACTCGATTATGGCCGCTGAAGCTTTCTTT. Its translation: CASSYSIMAAEAFF.